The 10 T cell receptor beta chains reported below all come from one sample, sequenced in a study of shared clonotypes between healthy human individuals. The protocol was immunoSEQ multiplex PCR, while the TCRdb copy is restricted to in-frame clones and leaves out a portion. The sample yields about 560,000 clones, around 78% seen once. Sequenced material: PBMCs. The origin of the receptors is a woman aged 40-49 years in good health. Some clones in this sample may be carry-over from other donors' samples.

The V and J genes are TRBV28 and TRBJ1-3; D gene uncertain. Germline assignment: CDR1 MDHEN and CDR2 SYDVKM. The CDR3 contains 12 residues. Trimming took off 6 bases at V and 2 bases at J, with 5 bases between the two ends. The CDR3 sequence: CASRSPGNTIYF. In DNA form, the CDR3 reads TGTGCCAGCAGGAGTCCTGGAAACACCATATATTTT.

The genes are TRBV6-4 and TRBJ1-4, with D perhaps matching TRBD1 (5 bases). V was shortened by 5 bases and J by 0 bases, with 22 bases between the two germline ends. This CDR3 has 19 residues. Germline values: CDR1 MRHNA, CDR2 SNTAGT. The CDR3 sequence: CASSYARDGSVATNEKLFF. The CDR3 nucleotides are TGTGCCAGCAGTTATGCCCGGGACGGGAGCGTGGCAACTAATGAAAAACTGTTTTTT.

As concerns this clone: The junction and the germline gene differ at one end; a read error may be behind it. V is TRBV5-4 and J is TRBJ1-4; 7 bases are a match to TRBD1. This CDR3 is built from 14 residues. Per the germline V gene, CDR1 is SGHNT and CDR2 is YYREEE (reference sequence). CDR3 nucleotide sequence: TGTGCCAGCAGCCTGGGGACAGAGAATGAAAAACTGTCTTTT. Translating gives CASSLGTENEKLSF.

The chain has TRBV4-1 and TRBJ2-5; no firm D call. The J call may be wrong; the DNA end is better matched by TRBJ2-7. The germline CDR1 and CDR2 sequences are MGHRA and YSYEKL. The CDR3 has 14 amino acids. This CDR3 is CASSQVSRAYEQYF. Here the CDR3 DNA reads TGCGCCAGCAGCCAAGTCAGTCGTGCCTACGAGCAGTACTTC.

CDR3 amino acids: CASSLRLAGSEQFF. The CDR3 DNA is TGTGCCAGCAGTTTAAGGCTAGCGGGAAGTGAGCAGTTCTTC. The chain carries TRBV27 and TRBJ2-1; TRBD2 agrees at 9 bases. This CDR3 is built from 14 residues. The V gene end was trimmed by 2 bases and the J gene end by 9 bases; junction bases not matched to a gene: 5. CDR1 and CDR2 from the germline V gene are MNHEY and SMNVEV (reference sequence).

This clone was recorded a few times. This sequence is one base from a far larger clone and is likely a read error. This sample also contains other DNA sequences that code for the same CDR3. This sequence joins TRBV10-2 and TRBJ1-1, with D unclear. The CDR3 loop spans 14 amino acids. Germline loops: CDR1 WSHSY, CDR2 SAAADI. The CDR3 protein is CASSVNYVNTEAFF. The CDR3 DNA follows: TGCGCCAGCAGTGTCAACTACGTGAATACTGAAGCTTTCTTT.

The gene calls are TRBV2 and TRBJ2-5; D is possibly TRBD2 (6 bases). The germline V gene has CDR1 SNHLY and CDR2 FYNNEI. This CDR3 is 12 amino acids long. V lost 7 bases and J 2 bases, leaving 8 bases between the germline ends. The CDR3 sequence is CASIGGQETQYF. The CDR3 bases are TGTGCCAGCATCGGGGGACAAGAGACCCAGTACTTC.

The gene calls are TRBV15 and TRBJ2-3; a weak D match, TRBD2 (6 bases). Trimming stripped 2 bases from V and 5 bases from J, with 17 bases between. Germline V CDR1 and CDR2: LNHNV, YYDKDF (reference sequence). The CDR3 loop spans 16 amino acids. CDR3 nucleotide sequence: TGTGCCACCAGCAGACACCGGAGGGGATCTGGAGATACGCAGTATTTT. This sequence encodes CATSRHRRGSGDTQYF.

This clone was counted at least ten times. The CDR3 DNA sequence: TGCGCCAGCAGCCCGGGCTCCGGGATAAAGGATGAAAAACTGTTTTTT. Amino acid sequence: CASSPGSGIKDEKLFF. This chain uses TRBV5-1 with TRBJ1-4; D not certain. The CDR3 spans 16 residues. Germline values: CDR1 SGHRS, CDR2 YFSETQ. Trimming stripped 4 bases from V and 6 bases from J, with 19 bases between. Supplemented by reference TRBV5-1 and TRBJ1-4, the full variable domain reads KAGVTQTPRYLIKTRGQQVTLSCSPISGHRSVSWYQQTPGQGLQFLFEYFSETQRNKGNFPGRFSGRQFSNSRSEMNVSTLELGDSALYLCASSPGSGIKDEKLFFGSGTQLSVL.

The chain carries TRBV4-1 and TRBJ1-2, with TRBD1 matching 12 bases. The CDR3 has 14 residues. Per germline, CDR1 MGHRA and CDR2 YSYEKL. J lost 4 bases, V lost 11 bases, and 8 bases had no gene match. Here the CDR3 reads CASRPGQGAYGYTF. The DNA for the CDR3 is TGCGCCTCACGACCGGGACAGGGGGCCTATGGCTACACCTTC.